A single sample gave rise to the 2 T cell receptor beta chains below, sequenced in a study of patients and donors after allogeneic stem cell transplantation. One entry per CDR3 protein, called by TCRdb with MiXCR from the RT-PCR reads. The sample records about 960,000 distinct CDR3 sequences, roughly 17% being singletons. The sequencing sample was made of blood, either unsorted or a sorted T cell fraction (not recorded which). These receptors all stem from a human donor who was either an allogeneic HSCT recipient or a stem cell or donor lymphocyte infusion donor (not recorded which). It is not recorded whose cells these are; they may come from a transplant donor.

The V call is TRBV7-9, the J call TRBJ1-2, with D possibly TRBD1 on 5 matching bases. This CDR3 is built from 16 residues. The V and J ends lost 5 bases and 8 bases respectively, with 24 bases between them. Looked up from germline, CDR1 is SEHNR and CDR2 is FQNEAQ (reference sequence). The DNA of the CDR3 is TGTGCCAGCAGCCAGTATCTTCCCGGGGCGAAGGGCGGCTACACCTTC. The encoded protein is CASSQYLPGAKGGYTF.

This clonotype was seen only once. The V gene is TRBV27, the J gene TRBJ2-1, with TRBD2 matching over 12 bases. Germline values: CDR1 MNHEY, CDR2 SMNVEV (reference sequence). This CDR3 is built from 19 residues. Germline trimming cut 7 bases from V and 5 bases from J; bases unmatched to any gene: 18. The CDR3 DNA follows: TGTGCCAGCAACTCGAGAGGACTAGCGGGGATCAGGGGGAACAATGAGCAGTTCTTC. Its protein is CASNSRGLAGIRGNNEQFF.